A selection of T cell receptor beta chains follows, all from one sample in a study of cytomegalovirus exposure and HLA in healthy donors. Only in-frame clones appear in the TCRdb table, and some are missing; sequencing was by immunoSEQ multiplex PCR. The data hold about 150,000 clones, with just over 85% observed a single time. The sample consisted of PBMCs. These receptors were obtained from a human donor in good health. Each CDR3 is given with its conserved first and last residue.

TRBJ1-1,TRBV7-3,CASSFVAVNTEAFF
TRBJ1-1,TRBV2,CASIPRLEGPEAFF
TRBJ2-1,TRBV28,CASSFSGGAEFF
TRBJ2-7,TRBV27,CASSAGDRGIYEQYF
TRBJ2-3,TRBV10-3,CAISAGGLMDTQYF
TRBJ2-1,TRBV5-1,CASRTGTSGGYEQFF
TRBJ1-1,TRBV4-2,CASSRETGLTEAFF
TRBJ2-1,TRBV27,CASSLGVSSYNEQFF
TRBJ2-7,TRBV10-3,CAISDFVGDSSYEQYF
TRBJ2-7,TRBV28,CASRGTFYEQYF
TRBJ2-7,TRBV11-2,CASSFGLSLISAYEQYF
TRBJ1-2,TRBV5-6,CASSPTGQGDGYTF
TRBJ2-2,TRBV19,CASSIVTSGNTGELFF
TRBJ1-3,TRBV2,CASRNRGNTIYF
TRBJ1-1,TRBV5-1,CASSLGHTTKNTEAFF
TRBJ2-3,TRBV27,CASRRLLAGTDTQYF
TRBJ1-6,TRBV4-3,CASRRGTIDSSPLHF
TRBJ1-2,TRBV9,CASSVDAAGGRYGYTF
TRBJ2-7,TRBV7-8,CASSYLERGEQYF